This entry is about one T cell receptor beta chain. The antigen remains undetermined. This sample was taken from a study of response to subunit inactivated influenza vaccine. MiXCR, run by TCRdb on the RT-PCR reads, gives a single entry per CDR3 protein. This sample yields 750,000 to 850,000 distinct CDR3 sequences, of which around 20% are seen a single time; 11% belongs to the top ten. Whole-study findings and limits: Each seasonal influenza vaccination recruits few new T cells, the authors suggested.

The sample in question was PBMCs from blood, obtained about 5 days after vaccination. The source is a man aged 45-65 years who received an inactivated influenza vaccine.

CDR3 DNA: TGCAGTGCTAGAGATACACCTTTCGGCACCTACAATGAGCAGTTCTTC. Amino acid sequence: CSARDTPFGTYNEQFF. J is TRBJ2-1 and V is TRBV20-1, with D unclear. This CDR3 region has 16 residues. From germline, CDR1 is DFQATT and CDR2 SNEGSKA (reference sequence). Trimming cost V 0 bases and J 2 bases, with 14 bases left between them.